This record concerns one TCR beta chain sequence. Its antigen is currently unknown. Generated by immunoSEQ multiplex PCR, the TCRdb table keeps only in-frame clones and is missing some. The sample lists some 10,000 clones; roughly two thirds were seen once. This entry comes from a study of CD4+ T cells in melanoma. Study results and limitations: In melanoma, neoantigen-specific CD4+ T cells reportedly differed in differentiation state. A reported correlation linked neoantigen-specific CD4+ T cells to CD8+, macrophage and B cell function.

The V end was cut by 5 bases, the J end by 7 bases, with 13 bases between. The CDR3 sequence is 14 residues long. CDR1 is SGHKS and CDR2 is YYEKEE in the germline V gene (reference sequence). The specimen was peripheral blood. The V gene is TRBV5-5, the J gene TRBJ1-6; maybe TRBD1 (6 bases). This TCR came from a human donor with melanoma. As DNA, the CDR3 is TGTGCCAGCAGTCAGGGGTTTAGGAATTCACCCCTCCACTTT. Protein sequence: CASSQGFRNSPLHF.